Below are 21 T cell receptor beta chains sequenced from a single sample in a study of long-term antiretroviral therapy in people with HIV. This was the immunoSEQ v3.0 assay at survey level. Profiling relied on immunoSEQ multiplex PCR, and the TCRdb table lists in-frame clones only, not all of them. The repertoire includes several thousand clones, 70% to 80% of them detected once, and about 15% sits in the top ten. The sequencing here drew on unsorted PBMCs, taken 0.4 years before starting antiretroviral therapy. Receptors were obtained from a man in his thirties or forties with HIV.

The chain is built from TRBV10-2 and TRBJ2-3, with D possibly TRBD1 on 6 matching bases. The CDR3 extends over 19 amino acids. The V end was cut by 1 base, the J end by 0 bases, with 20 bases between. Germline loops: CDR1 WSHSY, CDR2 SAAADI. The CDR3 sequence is CASSEFGGRGSSSTDTQYF. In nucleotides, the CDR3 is TGCGCCAGCAGTGAGTTTGGGGGCAGGGGTTCCTCTAGCACAGATACGCAGTATTTT.

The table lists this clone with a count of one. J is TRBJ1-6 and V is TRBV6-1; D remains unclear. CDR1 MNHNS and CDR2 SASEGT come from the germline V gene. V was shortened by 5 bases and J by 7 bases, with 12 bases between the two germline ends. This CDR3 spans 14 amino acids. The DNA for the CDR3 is TGTGCCAGCAGTTATTCTACATCAAATTCACCCCTCCACTTT. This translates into CASSYSTSNSPLHF.

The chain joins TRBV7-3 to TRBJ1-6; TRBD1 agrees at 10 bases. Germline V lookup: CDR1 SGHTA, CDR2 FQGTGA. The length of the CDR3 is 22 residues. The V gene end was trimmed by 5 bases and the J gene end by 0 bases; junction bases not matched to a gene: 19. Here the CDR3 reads CASSPDSVTGGRLSSYNSPLHF. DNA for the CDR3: TGTGCCAGCAGCCCTGACTCCGTGACAGGGGGCCGTCTCAGCTCCTATAATTCACCCCTCCACTTT. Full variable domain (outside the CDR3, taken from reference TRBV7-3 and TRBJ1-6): GAGVSQTPSNKVTEKGKYVELRCDPISGHTALYWYRQSLGQGPEFLIYFQGTGAADDSGLPNDRFFAVRPEGSVSTLKIQRTERGDSAVYLCASSPDSVTGGRLSSYNSPLHFGNGTRLTVT.

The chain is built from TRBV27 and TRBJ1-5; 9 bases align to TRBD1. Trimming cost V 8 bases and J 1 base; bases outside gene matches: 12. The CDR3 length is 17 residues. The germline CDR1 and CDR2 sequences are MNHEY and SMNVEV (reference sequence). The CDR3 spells CASATGTGISSNQPQHF. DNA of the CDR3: TGTGCCAGCGCTACCGGGACAGGGATTTCCAGCAATCAGCCCCAGCATTTT.

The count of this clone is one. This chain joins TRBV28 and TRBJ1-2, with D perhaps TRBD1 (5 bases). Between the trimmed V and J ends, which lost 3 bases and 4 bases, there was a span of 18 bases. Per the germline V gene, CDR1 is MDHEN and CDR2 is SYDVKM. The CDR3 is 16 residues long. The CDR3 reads CASSLWDREFFYGYTF. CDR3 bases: TGTGCCAGCAGTTTGTGGGACCGCGAATTCTTCTATGGCTACACCTTC.

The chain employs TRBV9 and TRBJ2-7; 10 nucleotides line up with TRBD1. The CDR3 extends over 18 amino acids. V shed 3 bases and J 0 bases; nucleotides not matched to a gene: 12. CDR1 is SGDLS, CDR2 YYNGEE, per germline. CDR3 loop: CASSASGQGGFYSYEQYF. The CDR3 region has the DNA TGTGCCAGCAGCGCCTCAGGACAGGGGGGCTTTTACTCCTACGAGCAGTACTTC. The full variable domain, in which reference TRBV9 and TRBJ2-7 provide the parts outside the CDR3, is DSGVTQTPKHLITATGQRVTLRCSPRSGDLSVYWYQQSLDQGLQFLIQYYNGEERAKGNILERFSAQQFPDLHSELNLSSLELGDSALYFCASSASGQGGFYSYEQYFGPGTRLTVT.

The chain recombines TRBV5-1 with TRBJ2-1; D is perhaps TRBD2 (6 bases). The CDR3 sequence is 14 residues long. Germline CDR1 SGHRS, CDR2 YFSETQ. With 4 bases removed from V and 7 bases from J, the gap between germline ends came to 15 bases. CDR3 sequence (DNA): TGCGCCAGCAGCGGGGCGGGACTCTCGAATGAGCAGTTCTTC. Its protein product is CASSGAGLSNEQFF. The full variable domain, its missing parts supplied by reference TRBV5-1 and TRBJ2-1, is KAGVTQTPRYLIKTRGQQVTLSCSPISGHRSVSWYQQTPGQGLQFLFEYFSETQRNKGNFPGRFSGRQFSNSRSEMNVSTLELGDSALYLCASSGAGLSNEQFFGPGTRLTVL.

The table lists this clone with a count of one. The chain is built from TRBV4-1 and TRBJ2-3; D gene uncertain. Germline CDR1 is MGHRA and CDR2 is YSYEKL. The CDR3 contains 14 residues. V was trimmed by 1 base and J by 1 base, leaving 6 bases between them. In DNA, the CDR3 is TGCGCCAGCAGCCAAGTTCGCGGCACAGATACGCAGTATTTT. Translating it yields CASSQVRGTDTQYF.

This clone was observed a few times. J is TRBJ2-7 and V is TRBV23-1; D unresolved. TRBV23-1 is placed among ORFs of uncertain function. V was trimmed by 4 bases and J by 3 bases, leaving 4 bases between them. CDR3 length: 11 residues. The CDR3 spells CASSRRYEQYF. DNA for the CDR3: TGCGCCAGCAGTCGACGCTACGAGCAGTACTTC.

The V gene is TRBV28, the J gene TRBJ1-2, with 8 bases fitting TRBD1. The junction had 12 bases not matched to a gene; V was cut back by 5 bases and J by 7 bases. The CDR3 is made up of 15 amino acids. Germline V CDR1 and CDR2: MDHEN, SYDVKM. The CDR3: CASSPSDRAEFGYTF. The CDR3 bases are TGTGCCAGCAGTCCATCGGACAGGGCGGAGTTTGGCTACACCTTC.

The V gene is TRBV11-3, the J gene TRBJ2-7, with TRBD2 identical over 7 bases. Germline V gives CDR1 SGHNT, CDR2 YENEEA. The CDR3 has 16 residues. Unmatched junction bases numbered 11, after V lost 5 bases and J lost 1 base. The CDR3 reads CASSPVGGDRSYEQYF. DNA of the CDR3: TGTGCCAGCAGCCCCGTTGGGGGGGATAGATCCTACGAGCAGTACTTC.

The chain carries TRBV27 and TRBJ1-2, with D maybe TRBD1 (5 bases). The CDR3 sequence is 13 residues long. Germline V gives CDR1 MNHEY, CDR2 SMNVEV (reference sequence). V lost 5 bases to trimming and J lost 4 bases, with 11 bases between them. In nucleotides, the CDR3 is TGTGCCAGCAGTCCCGGGGGAACCTATGGCTACACCTTC. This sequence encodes CASSPGGTYGYTF.

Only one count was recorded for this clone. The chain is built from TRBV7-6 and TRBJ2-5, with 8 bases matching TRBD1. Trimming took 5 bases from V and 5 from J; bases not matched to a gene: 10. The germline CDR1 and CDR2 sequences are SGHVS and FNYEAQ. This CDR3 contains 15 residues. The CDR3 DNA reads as TGTGCCAGCAGCCCGCAGGGGGCGCAGGAGGAGACCCAGTACTTC. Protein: CASSPQGAQEETQYF.

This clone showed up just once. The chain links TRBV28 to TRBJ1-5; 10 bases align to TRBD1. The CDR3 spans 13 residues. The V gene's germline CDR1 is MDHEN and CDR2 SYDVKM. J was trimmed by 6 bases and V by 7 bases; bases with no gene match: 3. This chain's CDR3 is CASNDRGLQPQHF. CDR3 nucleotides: TGTGCCAGCAATGACAGGGGGCTTCAGCCCCAGCATTTT.

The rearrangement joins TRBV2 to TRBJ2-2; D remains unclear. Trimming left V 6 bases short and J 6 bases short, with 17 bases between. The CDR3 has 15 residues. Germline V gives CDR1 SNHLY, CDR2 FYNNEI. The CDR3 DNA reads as TGTGCCAGCAGCCTAGGACCCATTCCGGCCGGGGAGCTGTTTTTT. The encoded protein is CASSLGPIPAGELFF.

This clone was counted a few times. This CDR3 reads CASSQDNTADSPLHF. CDR3 nucleotides: TGCGCCAGCAGCCAAGATAACACGGCCGATTCACCCCTCCACTTT. The chain has TRBV4-3 and TRBJ1-6; D is undetermined. Germline V gene lookup returns CDR1 LGHNA and CDR2 YSLEER. Trimming took off 0 bases at V and 8 bases at J, with 11 bases between the two ends. CDR3 length: 15 amino acids.

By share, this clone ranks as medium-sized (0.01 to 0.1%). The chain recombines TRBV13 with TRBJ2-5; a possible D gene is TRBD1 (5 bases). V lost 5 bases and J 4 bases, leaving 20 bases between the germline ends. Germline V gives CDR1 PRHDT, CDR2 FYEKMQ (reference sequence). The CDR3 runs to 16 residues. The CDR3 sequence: CASSATGRAYGETQYF. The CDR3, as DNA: TGTGCCAGCAGCGCCACGGGCAGGGCTTATGGAGAGACCCAGTACTTC. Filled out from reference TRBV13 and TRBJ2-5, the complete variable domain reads AAGVIQSPRHLIKEKRETATLKCYPIPRHDTVYWYQQGPGQDPQFLISFYEKMQSDKGSIPDRFSAQQFSDYHSELNMSSLELGDSALYFCASSATGRAYGETQYFGPGTRLLVL.

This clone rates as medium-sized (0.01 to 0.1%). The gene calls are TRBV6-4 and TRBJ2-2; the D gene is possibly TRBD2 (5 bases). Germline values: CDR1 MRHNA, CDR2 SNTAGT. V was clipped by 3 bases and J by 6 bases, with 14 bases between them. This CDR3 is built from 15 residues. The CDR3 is CASSEEGVGSGELFF. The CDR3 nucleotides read TGTGCCAGCAGTGAAGAGGGAGTAGGTTCCGGGGAGCTGTTTTTT.

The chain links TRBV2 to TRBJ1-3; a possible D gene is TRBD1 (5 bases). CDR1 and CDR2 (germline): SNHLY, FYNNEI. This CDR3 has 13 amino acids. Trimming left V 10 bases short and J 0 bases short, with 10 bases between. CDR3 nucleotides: TGTGCCACCCTGGGGCGCTCTGGAAACACCATATATTTT. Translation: CATLGRSGNTIYF.

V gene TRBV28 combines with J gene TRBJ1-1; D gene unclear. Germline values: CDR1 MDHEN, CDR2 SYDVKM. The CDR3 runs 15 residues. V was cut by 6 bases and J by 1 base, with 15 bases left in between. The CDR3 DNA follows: TGTGCCAGCAGCGAAGCGGGTCTAACGAACACTGAAGCTTTCTTT. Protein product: CASSEAGLTNTEAFF.

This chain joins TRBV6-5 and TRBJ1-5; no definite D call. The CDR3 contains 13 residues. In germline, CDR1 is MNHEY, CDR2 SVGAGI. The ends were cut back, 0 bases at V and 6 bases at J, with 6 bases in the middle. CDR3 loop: CASSYSTGQPQHF. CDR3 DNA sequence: TGTGCCAGCAGTTACTCGACGGGTCAGCCCCAGCATTTT.